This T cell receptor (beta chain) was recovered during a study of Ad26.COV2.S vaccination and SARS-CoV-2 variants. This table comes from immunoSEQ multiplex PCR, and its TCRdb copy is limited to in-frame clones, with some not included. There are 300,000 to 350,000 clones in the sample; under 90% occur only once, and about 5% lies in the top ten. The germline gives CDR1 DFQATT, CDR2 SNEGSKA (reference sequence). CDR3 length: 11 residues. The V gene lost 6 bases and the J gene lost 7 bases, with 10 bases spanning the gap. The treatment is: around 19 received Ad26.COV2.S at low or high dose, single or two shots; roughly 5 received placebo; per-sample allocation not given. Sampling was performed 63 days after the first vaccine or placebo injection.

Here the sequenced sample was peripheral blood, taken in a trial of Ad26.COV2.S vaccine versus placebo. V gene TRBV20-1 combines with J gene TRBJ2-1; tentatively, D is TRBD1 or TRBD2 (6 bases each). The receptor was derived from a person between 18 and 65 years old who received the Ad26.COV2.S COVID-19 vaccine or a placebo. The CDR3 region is CSAQGLNEQFF. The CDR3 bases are TGCAGTGCACAGGGACTTAATGAGCAGTTCTTC.